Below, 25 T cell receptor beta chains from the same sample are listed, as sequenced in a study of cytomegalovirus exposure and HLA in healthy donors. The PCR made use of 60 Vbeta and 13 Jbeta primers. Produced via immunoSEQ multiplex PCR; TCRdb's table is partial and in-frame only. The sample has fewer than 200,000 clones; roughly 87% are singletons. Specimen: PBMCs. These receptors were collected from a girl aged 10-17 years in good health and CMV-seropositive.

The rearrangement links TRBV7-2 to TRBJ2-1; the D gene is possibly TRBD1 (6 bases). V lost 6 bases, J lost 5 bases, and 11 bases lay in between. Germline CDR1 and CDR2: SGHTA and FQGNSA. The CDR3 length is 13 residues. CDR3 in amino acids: CASSRGQHNEQFF. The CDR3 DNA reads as TGTGCCAGCAGTCGAGGACAGCACAATGAGCAGTTCTTC.

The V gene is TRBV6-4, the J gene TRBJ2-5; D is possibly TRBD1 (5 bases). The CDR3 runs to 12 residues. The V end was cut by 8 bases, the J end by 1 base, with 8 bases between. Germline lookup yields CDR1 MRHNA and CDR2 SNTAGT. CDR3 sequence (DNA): TGTGCCAGCGGGGCCTTCCAAGAGACCCAGTACTTC. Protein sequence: CASGAFQETQYF.

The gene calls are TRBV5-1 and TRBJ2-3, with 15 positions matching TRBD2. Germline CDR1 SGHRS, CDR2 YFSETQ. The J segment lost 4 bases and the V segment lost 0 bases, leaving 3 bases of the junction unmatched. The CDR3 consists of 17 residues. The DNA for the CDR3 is TGCGCCAGCAGCTTGGGGACTAGCGGGAGGGGTGCAGATACGCAGTATTTT. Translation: CASSLGTSGRGADTQYF. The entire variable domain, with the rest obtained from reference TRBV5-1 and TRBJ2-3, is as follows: KAGVTQTPRYLIKTRGQQVTLSCSPISGHRSVSWYQQTPGQGLQFLFEYFSETQRNKGNFPGRFSGRQFSNSRSEMNVSTLELGDSALYLCASSLGTSGRGADTQYFGPGTRLTVL.

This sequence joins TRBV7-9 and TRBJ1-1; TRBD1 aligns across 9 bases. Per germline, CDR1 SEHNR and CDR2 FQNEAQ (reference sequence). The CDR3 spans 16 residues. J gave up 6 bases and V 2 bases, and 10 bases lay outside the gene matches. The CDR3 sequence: CASSLYLQGARPEAFF. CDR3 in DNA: TGTGCCAGCAGCTTATACTTACAGGGGGCGCGTCCTGAAGCTTTCTTT.

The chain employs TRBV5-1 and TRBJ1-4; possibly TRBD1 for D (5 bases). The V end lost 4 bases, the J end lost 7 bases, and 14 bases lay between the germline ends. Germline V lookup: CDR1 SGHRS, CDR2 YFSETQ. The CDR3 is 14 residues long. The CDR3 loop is CASSLAGGPEKLFF. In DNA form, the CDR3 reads TGCGCCAGCAGCCTGGCGGGGGGTCCTGAAAAACTGTTTTTT.

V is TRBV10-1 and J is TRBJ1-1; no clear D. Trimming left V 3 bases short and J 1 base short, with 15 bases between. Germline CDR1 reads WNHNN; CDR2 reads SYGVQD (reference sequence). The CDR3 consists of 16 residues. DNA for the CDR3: TGCGCCAGCAGTGAAACAGTTGGTTTGGGGAACACTGAAGCTTTCTTT. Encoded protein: CASSETVGLGNTEAFF.

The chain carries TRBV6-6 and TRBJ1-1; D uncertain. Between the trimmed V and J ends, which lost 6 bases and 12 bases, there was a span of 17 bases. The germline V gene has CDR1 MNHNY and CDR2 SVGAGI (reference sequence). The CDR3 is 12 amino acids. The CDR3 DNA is TGTGCCAGCAGCCCCTGGCAGGCTGGTTCTTTCTTT. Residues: CASSPWQAGSFF.

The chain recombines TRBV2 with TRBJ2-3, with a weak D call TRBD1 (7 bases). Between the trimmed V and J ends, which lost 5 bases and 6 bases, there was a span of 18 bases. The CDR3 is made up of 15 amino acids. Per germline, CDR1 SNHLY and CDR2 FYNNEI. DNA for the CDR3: TGTGCCAGCAGTACTAGCAGGGGGGCTTTCGATACGCAGTATTTT. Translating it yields CASSTSRGAFDTQYF.

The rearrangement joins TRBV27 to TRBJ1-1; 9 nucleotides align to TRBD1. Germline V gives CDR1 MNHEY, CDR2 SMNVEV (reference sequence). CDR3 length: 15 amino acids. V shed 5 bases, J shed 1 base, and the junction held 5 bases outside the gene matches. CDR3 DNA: TGTGCCAGCAGTACGGGACAGGGAGCGAACACTGAAGCTTTCTTT. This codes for CASSTGQGANTEAFF.

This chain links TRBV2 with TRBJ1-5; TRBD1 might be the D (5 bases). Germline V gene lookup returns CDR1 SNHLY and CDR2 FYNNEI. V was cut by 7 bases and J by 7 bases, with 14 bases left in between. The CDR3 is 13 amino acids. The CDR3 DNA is TGTGCCAGCAATTCAGACCGGGGGCAGCCCCAGCATTTT. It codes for CASNSDRGQPQHF.

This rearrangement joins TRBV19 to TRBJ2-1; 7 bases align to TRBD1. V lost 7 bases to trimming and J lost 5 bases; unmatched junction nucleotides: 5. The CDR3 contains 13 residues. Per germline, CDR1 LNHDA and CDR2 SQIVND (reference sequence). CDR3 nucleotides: TGTGCCAGTACCGGGGACAGCCACAATGAGCAGTTCTTC. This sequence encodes CASTGDSHNEQFF.

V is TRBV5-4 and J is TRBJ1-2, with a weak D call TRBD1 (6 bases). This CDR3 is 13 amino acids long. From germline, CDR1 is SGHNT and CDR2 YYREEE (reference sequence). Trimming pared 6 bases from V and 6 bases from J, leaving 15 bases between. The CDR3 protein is CASIINRDDGYTF. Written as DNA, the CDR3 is TGTGCCAGCATAATAAACAGGGACGATGGCTACACCTTC. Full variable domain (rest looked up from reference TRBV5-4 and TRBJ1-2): ETGVTQSPTHLIKTRGQQVTLRCSSQSGHNTVSWYQQALGQGPQFIFQYYREEENGRGNFPPRFSGLQFPNYSSELNVNALELDDSALYLCASIINRDDGYTFGSGTRLTVV.

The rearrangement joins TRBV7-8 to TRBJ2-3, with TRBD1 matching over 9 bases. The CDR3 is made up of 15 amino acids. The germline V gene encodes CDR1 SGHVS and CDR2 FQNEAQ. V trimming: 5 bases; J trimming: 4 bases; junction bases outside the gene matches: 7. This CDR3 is CASSEGQGVPDTQYF. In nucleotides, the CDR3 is TGTGCCAGCAGCGAGGGACAGGGTGTCCCAGATACGCAGTATTTT.

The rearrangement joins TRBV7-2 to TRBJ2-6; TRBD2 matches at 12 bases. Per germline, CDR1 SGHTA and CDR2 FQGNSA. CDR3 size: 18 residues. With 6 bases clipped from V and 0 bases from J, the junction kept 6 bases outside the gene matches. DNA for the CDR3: TGTGCCAGCAGACTAGCGGGAGGCACTACCTCTGGGGCCAACGTCCTGACTTTC. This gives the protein CASRLAGGTTSGANVLTF.

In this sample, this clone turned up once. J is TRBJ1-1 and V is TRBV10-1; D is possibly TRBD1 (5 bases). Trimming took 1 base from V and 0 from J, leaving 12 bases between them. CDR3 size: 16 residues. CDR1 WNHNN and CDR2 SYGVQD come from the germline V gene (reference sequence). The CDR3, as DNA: TGCGCCAGCAGTGAGTTCCGGGACTGGGTGAACACTGAAGCTTTCTTT. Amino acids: CASSEFRDWVNTEAFF.

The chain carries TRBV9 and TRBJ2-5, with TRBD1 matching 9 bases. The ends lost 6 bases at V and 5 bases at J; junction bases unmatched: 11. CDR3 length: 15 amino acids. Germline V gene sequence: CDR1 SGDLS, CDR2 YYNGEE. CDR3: CASTRGTGSRETQYF. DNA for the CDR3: TGTGCCAGCACGAGGGGGACAGGGAGTCGTGAGACCCAGTACTTC.

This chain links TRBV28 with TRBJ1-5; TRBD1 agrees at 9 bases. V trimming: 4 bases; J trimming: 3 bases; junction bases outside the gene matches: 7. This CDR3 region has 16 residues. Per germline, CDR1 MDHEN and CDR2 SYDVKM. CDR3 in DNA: TGTGCCAGCAGTTCCAAACAGGGGGCGTTCAATCAGCCCCAGCATTTT. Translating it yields CASSSKQGAFNQPQHF.

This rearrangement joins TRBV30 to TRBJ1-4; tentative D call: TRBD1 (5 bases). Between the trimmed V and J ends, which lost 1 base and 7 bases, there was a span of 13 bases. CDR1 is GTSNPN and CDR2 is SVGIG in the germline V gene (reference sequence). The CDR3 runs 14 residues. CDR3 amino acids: CAWSDQGSGEKLFF. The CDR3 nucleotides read TGTGCCTGGAGTGATCAGGGATCTGGTGAAAAACTGTTTTTT.

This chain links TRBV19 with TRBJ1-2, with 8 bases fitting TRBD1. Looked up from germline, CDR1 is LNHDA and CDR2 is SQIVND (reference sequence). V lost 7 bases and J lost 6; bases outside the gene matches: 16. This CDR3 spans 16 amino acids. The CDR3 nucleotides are TGTGCCAGTACCCTGGACAGGGACCGGATAGTTCATGGCTACACCTTC. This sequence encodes CASTLDRDRIVHGYTF.

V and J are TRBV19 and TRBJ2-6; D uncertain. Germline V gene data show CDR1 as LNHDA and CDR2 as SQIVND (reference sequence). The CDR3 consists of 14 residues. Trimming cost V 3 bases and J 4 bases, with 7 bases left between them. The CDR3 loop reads CASSIRTGANVLTF. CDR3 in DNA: TGTGCCAGTAGTATTAGAACCGGGGCCAACGTCCTGACTTTC.

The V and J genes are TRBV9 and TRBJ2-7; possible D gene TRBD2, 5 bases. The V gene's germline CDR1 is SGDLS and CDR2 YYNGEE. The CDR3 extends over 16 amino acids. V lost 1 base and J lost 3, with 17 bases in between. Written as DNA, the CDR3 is TGTGCCAGCAGCGTAAGTTCGGGCGGGCCCCTCTACGAGCAGTACTTC. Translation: CASSVSSGGPLYEQYF.

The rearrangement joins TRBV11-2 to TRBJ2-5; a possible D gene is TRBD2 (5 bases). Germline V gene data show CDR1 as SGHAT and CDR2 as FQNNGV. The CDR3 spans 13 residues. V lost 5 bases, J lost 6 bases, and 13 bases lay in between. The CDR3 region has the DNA TGTGCCAGCAGCACCCCGAGGGCCCAGACCCAGTACTTC. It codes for CASSTPRAQTQYF.

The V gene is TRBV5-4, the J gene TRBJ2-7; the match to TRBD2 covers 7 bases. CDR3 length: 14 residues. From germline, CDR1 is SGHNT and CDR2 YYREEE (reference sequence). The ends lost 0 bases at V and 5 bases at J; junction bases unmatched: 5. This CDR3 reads CASSLEVRGDEQYF. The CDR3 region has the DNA TGTGCCAGCAGCTTGGAGGTCCGGGGGGACGAGCAGTACTTC.

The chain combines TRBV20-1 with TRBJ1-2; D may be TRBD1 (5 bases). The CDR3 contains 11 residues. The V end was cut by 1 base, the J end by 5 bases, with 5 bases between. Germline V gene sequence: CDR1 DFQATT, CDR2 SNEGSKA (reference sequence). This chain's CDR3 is CSARAGYGYTF. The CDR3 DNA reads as TGCAGTGCTAGAGCAGGGTATGGCTACACCTTC.

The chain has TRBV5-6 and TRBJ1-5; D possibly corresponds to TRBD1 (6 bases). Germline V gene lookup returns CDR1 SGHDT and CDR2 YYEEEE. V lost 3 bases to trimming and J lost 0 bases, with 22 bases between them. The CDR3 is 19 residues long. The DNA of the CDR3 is TGTGCCAGCAGCTCCGCCCTAGCGGGGGCGGATTATAGCAATCAGCCCCAGCATTTT. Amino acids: CASSSALAGADYSNQPQHF.